This T cell receptor beta chain was recovered during a study of blood T cell dynamics during melanoma immunotherapy (dated by TCRdb to the early 2020s). In terms of the full investigation: All patients had metastatic melanoma and were given first-line pembrolizumab or nivolumab plus ipilimumab as standard of care in the United Kingdom. A training cohort was formed from consecutive patients, and a further independent group of patients from the same centre was pooled into an external validation set. To identify early correlates of response, the study profiled peripheral T cell receptor repertoires in patients with metastatic melanoma before and after one cycle of checkpoint inhibitor therapy. The study at large found these results: The study was unable to establish whether the T cell clones driving the repertoire changes were melanoma-specific or instead reflected general immune activation. The relatively small sample size was recognized as a factor that could limit how well the results generalize. Unlike progressors, patients who went on to achieve disease control showed a bifurcated reorganization of the PBMC repertoire at W3, with either increased clonality or increased diversity.

In regard to this clone: Its antigen is unknown. The record has no base qualities; no much larger clone is one base away.

The meaning of the sample's time point label: week 3, after first cycle of checkpoint inhibitor. Blood samples were taken before treatment (T0) and at week 3 (W3), following the first cycle of checkpoint blockade. Except for a couple of patients with rapid clinical progression, response was assessed 12 weeks after the first infusion by RECIST 1.1; disease control meant complete response, partial response or stable disease. Patients were excluded for prior systemic cancer treatment, concomitant immunosuppressant therapy or synchronous other active malignancies. To track both circulating cells and T cell turnover, TCR beta was sequenced from bulk PBMC as well as from plasma cell-free DNA. PBMC were isolated from blood with Lymphoprep and SepMate tubes, followed by red cell lysis. QIAamp DNA Blood Mini kits were used to extract DNA from PBMC and from sorted T cell subsets. Every bulk PBMC sample had a fixed 350 ng of DNA loaded. The immunoSEQ TCRb Assay kit was used according to manufacturer instructions to amplify TCR beta CDR3 sequences from genomic DNA. The KAPA Library Quantification Kit for Illumina platforms was used to quantify the pooled libraries by qPCR. Sequencing of the pooled libraries was done on an Illumina NextSeq 500, with clustering at 0.6-1.1 pM. As for the original processing: TCR data were analyzed using immunoSEQ ANALYZER and the R LymphoSeq package. A rearrangement efficiency score was calculated as productive divided by the sum of productive and non-productive CDR3 sequences. Clonality was measured with the Gini coefficient and diversity with the Renyi index at alpha=1, compared pairwise between timepoints within each patient. Clonal relatedness, based on an edit distance of 3, and repertoire similarity, based on the Bhattacharyya coefficient, were both computed in LymphoSeq. To classify response, a linear discriminant analysis based on week-3 changes in clonality and diversity was built with the R MASS and caret packages. Entries here come from immuneACCESS through TCRdb and include only in-frame sequences with V and J called. Some clones fail to appear in such tables; in the studies checked, an unresolved V gene covers under half of the shortfall, and the cause of the remainder is unknown. V and J calls and clone size are those listed in that table; D and trimming were worked out from the DNA. The sample contains about 17,000 clones, about 85% of them found a single time. The top ten clones comprise under 9% of the sample.

CDR1 and CDR2, looked up from the germline V gene, are MDHEN and SYDVKM. From V the trimming removes 2 bases and from J it removes 0 bases, while the gene matches leave 1 base of the junction unaccounted for. The CDR3, from cysteine to phenylalanine, totals 15 residues. Only the CDR3 portion is preserved as DNA: 45 bases, with reading frame beginning at the first base. The source was blood, collected from a patient treated with checkpoint blockade. The V and J genes are TRBV28 and TRBJ2-1, with 7 central nucleotides matching TRBD2. The sequence was obtained from a human donor with melanoma. The bases are TGTGCCAGCAGTTTAGGCGGGAGCTCCTACAATGAGCAGTTCTTC. It translates to CASSLGGSSYNEQFF.